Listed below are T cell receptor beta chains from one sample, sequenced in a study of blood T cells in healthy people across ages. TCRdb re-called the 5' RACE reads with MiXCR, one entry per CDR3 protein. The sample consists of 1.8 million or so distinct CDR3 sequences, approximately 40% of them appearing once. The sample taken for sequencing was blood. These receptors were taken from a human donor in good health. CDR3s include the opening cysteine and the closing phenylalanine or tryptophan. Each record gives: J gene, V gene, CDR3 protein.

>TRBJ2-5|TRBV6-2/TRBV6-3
CASSYPTRSGGAQETQYF
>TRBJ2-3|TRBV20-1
CSVGTGAPDTQYF
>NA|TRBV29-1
CSVGMTGYSDEQYF
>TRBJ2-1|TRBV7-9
CASSPSVGNSYNEQFF
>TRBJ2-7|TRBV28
CASSRQSPYEQYF
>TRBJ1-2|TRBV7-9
CASSPRTGLIWSYTF
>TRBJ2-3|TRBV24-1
CATSDGGGRSTDTQYF
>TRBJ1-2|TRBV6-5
CASRGQGYGYTF
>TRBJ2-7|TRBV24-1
CATSDPRTGVNEQYF
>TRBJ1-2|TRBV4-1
CASSQVNKGVYGYTF
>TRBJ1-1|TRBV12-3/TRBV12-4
CASSPRVYVSWNTEAFF
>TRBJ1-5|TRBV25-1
CASSDGGSVPQHF
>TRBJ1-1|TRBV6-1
CASSEWMGWPEAFF
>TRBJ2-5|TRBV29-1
CSVESTGVSAETQYF
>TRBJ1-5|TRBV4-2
CASSLEGLHNQPQHF
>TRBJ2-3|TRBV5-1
CASSRTRGRKVGDTQYF
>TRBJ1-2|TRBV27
CASSLSSRRPYGYTF
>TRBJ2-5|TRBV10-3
CATRSPMGPQETQYF
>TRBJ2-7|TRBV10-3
CASKKGLSYEQYF
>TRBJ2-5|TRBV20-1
CSAPTGGRTETQYF